This T cell receptor (beta chain) was sequenced for a study of glioma-infiltrating T cells (dated by TCRdb to the mid-2010s). For the wider study: Sequencing of TCR alpha- and beta-chain repertoires was performed on glioma tissue, on non-neoplastic brain tissue, and on matched peripheral blood mononuclear cells. To measure how far tissue and blood T-cell populations diverged, each tissue-infiltrating repertoire was compared against the peripheral blood repertoire of the same patient. Three low-grade glioma patients, about 8 primary glioblastoma patients, and three non-glioma patients who contributed non-neoplastic brain tissue made up the paired cohort.

General conclusions and limits of the study: VJ-independent divergence between tissue and blood was below expectation in non-neoplastic patients but above expectation in all gliomas, especially low-grade gliomas. Very few CDR3 sequences were found to be shared between tissue and blood, and this scarcity was attributed to high CDR3 diversity and limited sampling. Group comparisons rested on small numbers: three non-neoplastic, three low-grade glioma and roughly 8 glioblastoma patients.

TCR alpha and beta CDR3 regions were amplified with the iRepertoire nested amplicon-rescue multiplex PCR (arm-PCR) platform from RNA. The input for one-step reverse transcription and amplification was 100-400 ng of tissue mRNA or PBMC total RNA. Following bead purification, Illumina adapters were added by a secondary multiplex PCR, and libraries between 200 and 400 bp were gel-purified. Demultiplexing relied on internal 6-nucleotide barcodes carried by the libraries. The libraries were sequenced on an Illumina MiSeq using 2x220 or 2x250 nucleotide paired-end reads. The paper's data handling went like this. Paired reads were merged using FLASH 1.2.11 and were aligned to the GRCh37 human genome using BWA-MEM, after which TRA and TRB reads were extracted. V and J assignment used an IMGT-derived reference of cassette sequences and CDR3 motifs that included pseudogenes. Reads were translated in three frames, and productive CDR3s were defined by a C…FGXG motif without stop codons. Clonotypes were defined as unique combinations of V-J cassette pair and CDR3 amino acid sequence. Hamming distance filtering was applied to reads, with thresholds set by the sequence error rate of each sample in mapped regions. In-frame beta chains were kept once TCRdb had trimmed the public reads at Q25 with fastp and called clones with MiXCR. Entries that share a CDR3 protein sequence are merged under the most common genes and DNA. TCRdb, rather than the study authors, made the V and J calls. Present in this sample are about 180,000 distinct CDR3 sequences, over 40% of which were seen just once. The biggest ten clones account for under 6.5% of the sample.

Cut back by 4 bases and 0 bases, the V and J ends lie 16 bases apart. The CDR3, cysteine through phenylalanine, is 15 amino acids long. The retained sequence is limited to the CDR3, 45 bases, with the frame set at the first base. CDR1 and CDR2 were assigned from the germline V gene (reference sequence) as DFQATT and SNEGSKA. In this sample, this clonotype turned up many times. What this receptor recognizes is not known. Per-base qualities were not stored, and no clone one base away is much larger. Sequenced input: glioma tissue, nonneoplastic brain tissue, or PBMCs (not recorded which). This clonotype originated in a human donor with low-grade glioma or glioblastoma, undergoing nonglioma brain surgery, or in good health (not recorded which). The receptor chain draws on TRBV20-1 and TRBJ2-7, with a tentative D gene TRBD1 over 6 matching bases. CDR3 sequence: CSAIEPRGSSYEQYF. The sequence in DNA is TGCAGTGCTATAGAACCCAGGGGTTCCTCCTACGAGCAGTACTTC.